This T cell receptor beta chain originates from a study of shared clonotypes between healthy human individuals. As for the study in general: Every donor yielded three CD4 naive, three CD4 memory, two CD8 naive and one CD8 memory plate.

Adults of Caucasian background living in Nashville, Tennessee made up all donors. Study results and limitations: A handful of donors had about 5% of their naive CD4 clonotypes in common.

Using approximately 190 ng DNA, approximately 30,000 T cell genomes, the sorted-subset replicate PCRs were run. Sequencing used immunoSEQ multiplex PCR; TCRdb keeps in-frame clones, though not all of them. The sample has 850,000 to 1,100,000 clones, approximately 75% seen once. This clone was seen only a few times. Its target is not known. Germline loops: CDR1 MNHEY, CDR2 SVGAGI. V gave up 5 bases and J gave up 1 base, with 8 bases separating them. CDR3 length equals 13 residues. What was sequenced was memory CD4+ T cells from PBMCs. Subset here: CD45RA-negative fraction. The sequence came from a young man in good health. Some clones in this sample may be carry-over from other donors' samples. The chain combines TRBV6-5 with TRBJ1-1; no clear D gene. CDR3 in DNA: TGTGCCAGCAGTCGGATCACGAACACTGAAGCTTTCTTT. It is translated as CASSRITNTEAFF.